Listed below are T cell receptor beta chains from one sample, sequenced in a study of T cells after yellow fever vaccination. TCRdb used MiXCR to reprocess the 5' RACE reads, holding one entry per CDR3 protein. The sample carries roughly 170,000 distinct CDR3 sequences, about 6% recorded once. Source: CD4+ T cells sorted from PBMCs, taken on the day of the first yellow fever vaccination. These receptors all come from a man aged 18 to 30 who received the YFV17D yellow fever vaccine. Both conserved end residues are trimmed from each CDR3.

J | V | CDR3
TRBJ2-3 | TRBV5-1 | ASSLGPRGDTDTQY
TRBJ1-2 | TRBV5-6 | ASSSAGGRGYGYT
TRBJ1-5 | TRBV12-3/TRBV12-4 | ASSFTVYSNQPQH
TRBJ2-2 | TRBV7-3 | ASSLRGGSNTGELF
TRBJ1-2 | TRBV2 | ASSEVGRLYGYT
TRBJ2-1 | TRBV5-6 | ASSTGDHSSYNEQF
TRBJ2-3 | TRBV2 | ASVGGYGDTQY
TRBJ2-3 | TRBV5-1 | ASSLALRDRGRDTQY
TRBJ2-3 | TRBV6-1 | ASRVSGGGTDTQY
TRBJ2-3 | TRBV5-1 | ASSLVPGGTDTQY
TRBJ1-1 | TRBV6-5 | ASSYSAGRPNTEAF
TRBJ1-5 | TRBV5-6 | ASSLGASSWSQH
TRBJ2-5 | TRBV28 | ASSLGGRQQETQY
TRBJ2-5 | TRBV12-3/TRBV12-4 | ASRQTELGETQY
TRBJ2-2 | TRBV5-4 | ASSGRGELF
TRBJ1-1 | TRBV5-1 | ASSSRTSGNTEAF
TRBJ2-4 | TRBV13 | ASSFRQKNIQY
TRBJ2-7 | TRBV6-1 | ASRVTTQAYEQY
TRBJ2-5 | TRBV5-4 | ASSLAVRVETQY
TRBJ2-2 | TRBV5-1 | ASSLAGPGELF
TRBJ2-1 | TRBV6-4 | ASSAEGGHEQF
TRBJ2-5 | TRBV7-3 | ASSRDQQETQY
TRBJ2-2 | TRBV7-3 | ASSPGTPNTGELF
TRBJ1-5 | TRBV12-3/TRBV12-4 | ASSFAYRGGNQPQH
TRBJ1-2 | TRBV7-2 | ASSRSGTITNYGYT
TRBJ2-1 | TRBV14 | ASSQSGPNEQF
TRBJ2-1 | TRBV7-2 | ASSSGLAGGQSEQF
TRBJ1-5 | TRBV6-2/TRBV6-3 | ASSTPSAAGQPQH
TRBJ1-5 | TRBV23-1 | ASSQSAGTSNQPQH
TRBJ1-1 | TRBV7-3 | ASSLTAAGTEAF
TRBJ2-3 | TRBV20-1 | SAIGFPDTQY
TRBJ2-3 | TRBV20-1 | SARSAGGQIADTQY
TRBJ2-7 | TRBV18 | ASVRGQGENEQY
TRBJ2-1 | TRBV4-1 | ASSQPTGYGSYNEQF
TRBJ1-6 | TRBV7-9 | ASNQGGAPLH
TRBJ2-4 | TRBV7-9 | ASSPRPGRADIQY
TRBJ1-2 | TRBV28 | ASSSRTGSEGYT
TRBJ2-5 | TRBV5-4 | ASSFPFGSGKLKETQY
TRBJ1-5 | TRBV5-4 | ATGSGGGQPQH
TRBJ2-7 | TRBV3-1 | ASRGTSGGAGYEQY
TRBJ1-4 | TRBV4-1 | ASSLLTGILTNEKLF
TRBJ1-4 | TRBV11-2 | ASSSRQKDEKLF
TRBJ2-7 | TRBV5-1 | ASSFQDRIEQY
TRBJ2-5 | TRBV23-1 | ASSQKGLAETQY
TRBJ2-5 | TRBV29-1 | SFVGGIGLGETQY
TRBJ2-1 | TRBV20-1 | SARSPVQGANEQF
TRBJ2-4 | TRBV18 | ASSPSGGQGSLAKNIQY
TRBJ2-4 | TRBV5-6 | ASSFPGVGNIQY
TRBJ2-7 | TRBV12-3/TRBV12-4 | ASSPFYEQY